One and the same sample provided the 16 T cell receptor beta chains below, sequenced in a study of T cell repertoires in cytomegalovirus infection. TCRdb itself ran the reads through MiXCR, one entry per CDR3 protein. The sample lists some 390,000 distinct CDR3 sequences; roughly 18% were seen once. The sequenced sample was PBMCs. These receptors came from a human donor in good health (CMV status not recorded). Some clones in this sample may be carry-over from other donors' samples.

The rearrangement uses TRBV14 and TRBJ1-1; TRBD1 might be the D (5 bases). Looked up from germline, CDR1 is SGHDN and CDR2 is FVKESK. The CDR3 consists of 16 residues. V dropped 2 bases and J dropped 1 base, with 14 bases sitting between them. The CDR3 is CASSQWGRGGNTEAFF. In DNA form, the CDR3 reads TGTGCCAGCAGCCAATGGGGACGGGGCGGGAACACTGAAGCTTTCTTT.

In this sample, this clonotype turned up many times. The chain is built from TRBV7-8 and TRBJ1-4; D not certain. CDR3 length: 11 amino acids. The V and J ends lost 1 base and 10 bases respectively, with 4 bases between them. Germline V gives CDR1 SGHVS, CDR2 FQNEAQ. CDR3 in DNA: TGTGCCAGCAGCTTAGGGCGAAAACTGTTTTTT. This encodes CASSLGRKLFF.

This clonotype was seen many times. The chain recombines TRBV12-5 with TRBJ2-5; D uncertain. In germline, CDR1 is LGHNT, CDR2 FRNRAP. This CDR3 spans 13 amino acids. Deletions cut 3 bases from V and 0 bases from J, with 5 bases between. In nucleotides, the CDR3 is TGTGCTAGTGGTTTCGCCTACCAAGAGACCCAGTACTTC. Encoded protein: CASGFAYQETQYF.

This clonotype was seen a few times. The chain couples TRBV4-1 to TRBJ2-7; 15 nucleotides line up with TRBD2. V lost 3 bases to trimming and J lost 6 bases; unmatched junction nucleotides: 12. The CDR3 has 18 amino acids. Germline CDR1 MGHRA, CDR2 YSYEKL. The CDR3 DNA is TGCGCCAGCAGCCAGGGACGGGGACTAGCGGGAGGTGCGTTCGAGCAGTACTTC. Translation: CASSQGRGLAGGAFEQYF.

The chain links TRBV6-5 to TRBJ1-5, with a possible D match to TRBD1 (5 bases). The V and J ends lost 2 bases and 0 bases respectively, with 17 bases between them. The CDR3 has 18 amino acids. The germline V gene encodes CDR1 MNHEY and CDR2 SVGAGI. CDR3 sequence (DNA): TGTGCCAGCAGTTACCGGCAGGAGAGGGGATATAGCAATCAGCCCCAGCATTTT. Translating it yields CASSYRQERGYSNQPQHF.

This clonotype was seen ten or more times. The chain links TRBV11-2 to TRBJ2-3; 9 positions match TRBD1. The V gene end was trimmed by 5 bases and the J gene end by 2 bases; junction bases not matched to a gene: 8. This CDR3 spans 16 amino acids. Looked up from germline, CDR1 is SGHAT and CDR2 is FQNNGV. This CDR3 reads CASSVSGTGLTDTQYF. The CDR3 bases are TGTGCCAGCAGCGTTTCCGGGACAGGGCTCACAGATACGCAGTATTTT.

The table lists this clonotype with a few counts. The chain has TRBV4-1 and TRBJ2-3, with unresolved D. The germline gives CDR1 MGHRA, CDR2 YSYEKL. Deletions cut 1 base from V and 2 bases from J, with 7 bases between. The CDR3 consists of 14 residues. The DNA for the CDR3 is TGCGCCAGCAGCCAAGTGGGTTTCACAGATACGCAGTATTTT. Encoded protein: CASSQVGFTDTQYF.

A note on this clonotype: One end of the junction does not line up with germline, which may come from a read error. The chain couples TRBV6-2 or TRBV6-3 to TRBJ2-2; tentatively, D is TRBD2 (5 bases). The CDR3 has 17 residues. Per the germline V gene, CDR1 is MNHEY and CDR2 is SVGEGT. This chain's CDR3 is CATGVAVFSSNTRELFF. DNA for the CDR3: TGTGCCACCGGGGTGGCAGTTTTCTCTTCGAACACCAGGGAGCTGTTTTTT.

The V and J genes are TRBV18 and TRBJ2-3; D tentatively reads TRBD1 or TRBD2 (5 bases each). There are 15 residues in the CDR3. The germline V and J ends were trimmed by 3 bases and 1 base, with 11 bases remaining between them. Germline-derived CDR1 and CDR2 are KGHSH and LQKENI. The CDR3 DNA is TGTGCCAGCTCACCGGGGGACGTCGGCACAGATACGCAGTATTTT. It yields the protein CASSPGDVGTDTQYF.

The rearrangement uses TRBV7-9 and TRBJ1-2, with D unclear. CDR3 length: 14 amino acids. V was cut by 1 base and J by 4 bases, with 10 bases left in between. CDR1 is SEHNR, CDR2 FQNEAQ, per germline (reference sequence). The CDR3 protein is CASSLGGPSYGYTF. DNA of the CDR3: TGTGCCAGCAGCTTAGGCGGGCCGAGCTATGGCTACACCTTC.

This clonotype showed up many times. This sequence joins TRBV6-1 and TRBJ2-1, with D tentatively TRBD2 (6 bases). In germline, CDR1 is MNHNS, CDR2 SASEGT. V lost 8 bases and J 5 bases, leaving 16 bases between the germline ends. The CDR3 sequence is 14 residues long. The CDR3 nucleotides read TGTGCCAGCTCGACGGGGGACTTGAACAATGAGCAGTTCTTC. Translated: CASSTGDLNNEQFF.

V usage is TRBV5-1 and J usage is TRBJ2-7; 7 bases line up with TRBD1. The length of the CDR3 is 16 residues. Trimming took 4 bases from V and 5 from J; bases not matched to a gene: 15. Germline-derived CDR1 and CDR2 are SGHRS and YFSETQ. CDR3 nucleotides: TGCGCCAGCAGCAATCCATTCGACAGGGAAAAAAACGAGCAGTACTTC. Amino acid sequence: CASSNPFDREKNEQYF.

The rearrangement joins TRBV6-6 to TRBJ2-3; D perhaps matches TRBD2 (5 bases). Germline V gene sequence: CDR1 MNHNY, CDR2 SVGAGI (reference sequence). The CDR3 has 15 residues. The V end was cut by 5 bases, the J end by 1 base, with 13 bases between. In DNA form, the CDR3 reads TGTGCCAGCAGTCAACCGGGATACGGCACAGATACGCAGTATTTT. It translates to CASSQPGYGTDTQYF.

This clonotype was observed many times. The V and J genes are TRBV20-1 and TRBJ2-5; 7 positions agree with TRBD1. With 5 bases clipped from V and 1 base from J, the junction kept 13 bases outside the gene matches. The CDR3 is 16 residues long. Germline V gene data show CDR1 as DFQATT and CDR2 as SNEGSKA (reference sequence). CDR3 loop: CSAGGKQGTLQETQYF. In nucleotides, the CDR3 is TGCAGTGCTGGGGGAAAACAGGGGACGCTCCAAGAGACCCAGTACTTC.

This clonotype has at least ten counts. The CDR3: CASSYGVADTQYF. CDR3 in DNA: TGTGCCAGCAGTTACGGGGTGGCAGATACGCAGTATTTT. The chain is built from TRBV6-5 and TRBJ2-3, with D hard to call. The CDR3 loop spans 13 amino acids. V was cut by 2 bases and J by 4 bases, with 7 bases left in between. The germline V gene encodes CDR1 MNHEY and CDR2 SVGAGI.

The CDR3 region is CASSHDSEQYF. CDR3 in DNA: TGTGCCAGCAGTCATGATAGCGAGCAGTACTTC. This chain uses TRBV6-6 with TRBJ2-7; D unresolved. V shed 5 bases and J shed 6 bases, with 8 bases lying between them. The CDR3 runs 11 residues. The germline CDR1 and CDR2 sequences are MNHNY and SVGAGI (reference sequence).